Described below is a single TCR beta chain sequence and its context. In this sample, this clone turned up once. What this receptor recognizes is not known. No base quality values were provided; no much bigger clone lies one nucleotide off. The entry originates in a study of T cell changes during pregnancy in multiple sclerosis (dated by TCRdb to between 2018 and 2021). Describing the broader study: Changes in the T cell repertoire over the course of pregnancy were examined in this study in women with multiple sclerosis.

Receptor amplification or capture employed the immunoSEQ multiplex PCR assay. TCRdb mirrors the immuneACCESS table, restricted to in-frame sequences. Some clones are absent from its copies; in checked studies, under half trace to an unresolved V gene, and the reason for the others is unknown. This sample comprises roughly 56,000 clones, more than 80% of them detected only once. The ten largest clones capture about 0.49% of the sample. The germline V end is reduced by 6 bases and the J end by 2 bases; junction bases left unmatched: 7. CDR1 SGDLS and CDR2 YYNGEE were looked up in the germline V gene. Counted from cysteine to phenylalanine, this CDR3 has 15 amino acids. Only CDR3 DNA remains: 45 bases, in frame from the first base.

The receptor chain draws on TRBV9 and TRBJ2-1, with TRBD2 identical over 8 junction bases. Sequencing used CD4+ T cells from peripheral blood mononuclear cells, obtained after pregnancy. This TCR was sampled from a female donor in good health, enrolled as a control in a pregnancy study. The DNA sequence is as follows: TGTGCCAGCACCCCCGACGGGGGGGCCTACAATGAGCAGTTCTTC. This gives the protein CASTPDGGAYNEQFF.